Listed here are 21 T cell receptor beta chains from one sample, sequenced in a study of cytomegalovirus exposure and HLA in healthy donors. It was with 60 Vbeta and 13 Jbeta primers that the PCR ran. Profiling relied on immunoSEQ multiplex PCR, and the TCRdb table lists in-frame clones only, not all of them. The sample lists hundreds of thousands of clones; 70% were seen once. Material: PBMCs. All receptors come from a man in his forties or fifties in good health and CMV-seropositive.

The J gene is TRBJ1-2, the V gene TRBV7-9; 7 positions match TRBD1. After removal of 3 bases from V and 4 bases from J, the junction contained 5 bases not matched to a gene. Germline V gives CDR1 SEHNR, CDR2 FQNEAQ (reference sequence). The CDR3 totals 14 residues. CDR3 bases: TGTGCCAGCAGCTTGAAACAGGGGACCTATGGCTACACCTTC. Amino acid sequence: CASSLKQGTYGYTF.

As regards this clone: Compared with germline, one end of the junction differs, possibly owing to a read error. The CDR3 coding sequence is TGCGCCGGCAGCTTGGGGCAGGGCTACGAGCAGTACTTC. Its protein is CAGSLGQGYEQYF. The chain couples TRBV5-1 to TRBJ2-7, with D possibly being TRBD1 (5 bases). This CDR3 is 13 amino acids long. The germline CDR1 and CDR2 sequences are SGHRS and YFSETQ.

This clone turned up a few times. The V call is TRBV7-6, the J call TRBJ1-1; 12 positions match TRBD1. J gave up 0 bases and V 6 bases, and 5 bases lay outside the gene matches. The CDR3 has 16 amino acids. CDR1 and CDR2 from the germline V gene are SGHVS and FNYEAQ. CDR3 in DNA: TGTGCCAGCAGGCCCGGGACAGGGGGCCTGAACACTGAAGCTTTCTTT. Amino acid sequence: CASRPGTGGLNTEAFF.

The chain recombines TRBV29-1 with TRBJ2-7; 8 bases match TRBD1. The CDR3 spans 14 residues. Per germline, CDR1 SQVTM and CDR2 ANQGSEA. The trim removed 6 bases at V and 0 bases at J, leaving 7 bases unmatched. The CDR3, as DNA: TGCAGCGTCATACTTGGACAGGGCTCCTACGAGCAGTACTTC. Amino acid sequence: CSVILGQGSYEQYF.

The chain couples TRBV11-2 to TRBJ2-5, with D possibly being TRBD2 (5 bases). Germline V gene data show CDR1 as SGHAT and CDR2 as FQNNGV. V was cut by 2 bases and J by 5 bases, with 12 bases left in between. CDR3 size: 14 residues. The CDR3 protein is CASSLRTPRETQYF. CDR3 in DNA: TGTGCCAGCAGCTTACGGACTCCGCGGGAGACCCAGTACTTC.

As for this clone: The CDR3 end shows no conserved phenylalanine or tryptophan, and so a read error is likely. V is TRBV27 and J is TRBJ2-7, with D possibly TRBD1 on 5 matching bases. Germline V gene sequence: CDR1 MNHEY, CDR2 SMNVEV (reference sequence). This CDR3 comprises 13 residues. Trimming took off 6 bases at V and 3 bases at J, with 12 bases between the two ends. The CDR3 DNA follows: TGTGCCAGCAGCACCAAGGGGCTCTACGAGCAGTACTCC. Translated, it gives CASSTKGLYEQYS.

The rearrangement joins TRBV7-9 to TRBJ1-3, with D tentatively TRBD1 (6 bases). Germline CDR1 is SEHNR and CDR2 is FQNEAQ (reference sequence). This CDR3 spans 16 amino acids. The V and J ends lost 3 bases and 0 bases respectively, with 12 bases between them. CDR3 sequence reads: CASSFSSGASGNTIYF. DNA for the CDR3: TGTGCCAGCAGCTTTTCCTCAGGGGCCTCTGGAAACACCATATATTTT.

The chain recombines TRBV7-9 with TRBJ1-5, with 9 nucleotides matching TRBD1. Germline V CDR1 and CDR2: SEHNR, FQNEAQ (reference sequence). There are 14 residues in the CDR3. V was pared by 5 bases and J by 6 bases, with 5 bases of the junction left unmatched. The CDR3 DNA reads as TGTGCCAGCAGCCCAGACAGGGGGAGTCAGCCCCAGCATTTT. Translated, it gives CASSPDRGSQPQHF.

The V call is TRBV4-3, the J call TRBJ2-7; TRBD2 matches 10 bases. V shed 3 bases and J 5 bases; nucleotides not matched to a gene: 10. Germline V lookup: CDR1 LGHNA, CDR2 YSLEER. The CDR3 extends over 16 amino acids. The CDR3 loop reads CASSQEPGLATDEQYF. The DNA for the CDR3 is TGCGCCAGCAGCCAGGAACCGGGACTAGCGACCGACGAGCAGTACTTC.

The chain uses TRBV9 and TRBJ1-2; 11 positions agree with TRBD1. V gave up 5 bases and J gave up 8 bases; unmatched junction bases: 8. Germline lookup yields CDR1 SGDLS and CDR2 YYNGEE. The CDR3 loop spans 14 amino acids. Here the CDR3 DNA reads TGTGCCAGCAGGTCCGGGACAGGGGGTGAGGGCTACACCTTC. Amino acid sequence: CASRSGTGGEGYTF.

The chain links TRBV27 to TRBJ1-2, with a tentative D call TRBD1 (6 bases). V was pared by 10 bases and J by 0 bases, with 18 bases between. The germline CDR1 and CDR2 sequences are MNHEY and SMNVEV (reference sequence). The CDR3 runs to 15 residues. In nucleotides, the CDR3 is TGTGCCACCCGATGGGGAGGGGGGCCTAACTATGGCTACACCTTC. Translation gives CATRWGGGPNYGYTF.

The chain uses TRBV5-4 and TRBJ2-3, with 7 nucleotides matching TRBD2. Germline trimming cut 2 bases from V and 0 bases from J; bases unmatched to any gene: 3. Germline loops: CDR1 SGHNT, CDR2 YYREEE (reference sequence). The CDR3 has 15 residues. CDR3 in amino acids: CASSFYGGSTDTQYF. CDR3 in DNA: TGTGCCAGCAGCTTTTACGGGGGGAGCACAGATACGCAGTATTTT.

V is TRBV28 and J is TRBJ1-2, with 9 bases identical to TRBD1. This CDR3 region has 14 residues. Germline CDR1 is MDHEN and CDR2 is SYDVKM. V gave up 6 bases and J gave up 7 bases; unmatched junction bases: 9. CDR3 in DNA: TGTGCCAGCAGACTACAACAGGGGGCCGGTGGCTACACCTTC. It is translated as CASRLQQGAGGYTF.

The rearrangement joins TRBV6-5 to TRBJ2-6; maybe TRBD2 (5 bases). Germline CDR1 reads MNHEY; CDR2 reads SVGAGI. This CDR3 comprises 16 residues. Trimming took 1 base from V and 2 from J, leaving 9 bases between them. CDR3 residues: CASSYFVEAGANVLTF. The CDR3 region has the DNA TGTGCCAGCAGTTACTTCGTGGAGGCTGGGGCCAACGTCCTGACTTTC.

The chain links TRBV18 to TRBJ1-2; D gene ambiguous. The germline V gene encodes CDR1 KGHSH and CDR2 LQKENI. The CDR3 loop spans 17 amino acids. The V end was cut by 6 bases, the J end by 3 bases, with 23 bases between. The CDR3 sequence: CASSQSLGSATDYGYTF. The DNA for the CDR3 is TGTGCCAGCTCCCAATCACTTGGTTCGGCGACTGACTATGGCTACACCTTC.

This clone has just one count. V usage is TRBV28 and J usage is TRBJ2-3; TRBD2 aligns across 9 bases. Trimming at V came to 10 bases and at J to 6 bases, leaving 23 bases not matched to a gene. CDR1 is MDHEN, CDR2 SYDVKM, per germline. The CDR3 spans 18 residues. This chain's CDR3 is CATRRRRGGRDGGDTQYF. CDR3 nucleotides: TGTGCCACCCGGAGGAGGCGGGGGGGCCGCGATGGAGGGGATACGCAGTATTTT.

The chain recombines TRBV5-1 with TRBJ1-2, with D unresolved. The CDR3 sequence is 16 residues long. Trimming took off 4 bases at V and 7 bases at J, with 23 bases between the two ends. The germline V gene encodes CDR1 SGHRS and CDR2 YFSETQ. This CDR3 is CASSPQSPSAPSGYTF. CDR3 nucleotides: TGCGCCAGCAGCCCTCAGTCCCCCAGTGCACCTAGTGGCTACACCTTC. The full variable domain, completed using reference TRBV5-1 and TRBJ1-2, is KAGVTQTPRYLIKTRGQQVTLSCSPISGHRSVSWYQQTPGQGLQFLFEYFSETQRNKGNFPGRFSGRQFSNSRSEMNVSTLELGDSALYLCASSPQSPSAPSGYTFGSGTRLTVV.

The chain recombines TRBV4-1 with TRBJ2-7; 9 nucleotides align to TRBD2. V gave up 1 base and J gave up 3 bases; unmatched junction bases: 7. This CDR3 spans 16 amino acids. Germline V gives CDR1 MGHRA, CDR2 YSYEKL. The CDR3 reads CASSQVGGGGDYEQYF. Here the CDR3 DNA reads TGCGCCAGCAGCCAAGTTGGGGGCGGGGGGGACTACGAGCAGTACTTC.

The gene calls are TRBV4-3 and TRBJ2-6; D perhaps matches TRBD2 (6 bases). The CDR3 runs to 16 residues. Germline V CDR1 and CDR2: LGHNA, YSLEER. The V end lost 0 bases, the J end lost 0 bases, and 6 bases lay between the germline ends. The CDR3 nucleotides read TGCGCCAGCAGCCAAGAGGGGGGCTCTGGGGCCAACGTCCTGACTTTC. Amino acid sequence: CASSQEGGSGANVLTF.

The chain uses TRBV2 and TRBJ2-3; 10 positions agree with TRBD2. CDR1 SNHLY and CDR2 FYNNEI come from the germline V gene. V lost 5 bases and J lost 4; bases outside the gene matches: 6. CDR3 length equals 15 residues. The CDR3 region has the DNA TGTGCCAGCAGTACCCAGCGGGGGGGCCCAGATACGCAGTATTTT. Translated: CASSTQRGGPDTQYF.

The V and J genes are TRBV18 and TRBJ1-2, with D possibly matching TRBD1 (5 bases). V was trimmed by 3 bases and J by 7 bases, leaving 9 bases between them. Germline CDR1 KGHSH, CDR2 LQKENI. The CDR3 runs 12 residues. CDR3 region: CASSPADSGYTF. The CDR3 nucleotides are TGTGCCAGCTCACCGGCAGACAGTGGCTACACCTTC.